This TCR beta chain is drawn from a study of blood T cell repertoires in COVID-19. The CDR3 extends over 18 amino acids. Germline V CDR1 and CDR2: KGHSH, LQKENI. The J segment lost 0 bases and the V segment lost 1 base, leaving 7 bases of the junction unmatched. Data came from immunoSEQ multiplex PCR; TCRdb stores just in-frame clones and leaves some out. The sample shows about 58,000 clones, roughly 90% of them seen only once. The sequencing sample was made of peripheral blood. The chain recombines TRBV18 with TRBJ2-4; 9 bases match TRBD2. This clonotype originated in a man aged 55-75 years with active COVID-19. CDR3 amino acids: CASSPQRLAETAKNIQYF. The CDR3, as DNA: TGTGCCAGCTCACCACAGCGACTAGCGGAGACAGCCAAAAACATTCAGTACTTC.